The present entry profiles one T cell receptor beta chain with its context. Its specificity is unknown. The PCR was carried out with 60 Vbeta primers and 13 Jbeta primers. TCRdb's copy holds only in-frame clones and misses some; the assay was immunoSEQ multiplex PCR. The sample comprises some 140,000 clones, around 81% of which are singletons, and around 5.6% rests with the top ten. The data derive from a study of cytomegalovirus exposure and HLA in healthy donors. Study findings and constraints: The study carried out a later analysis of TCR beta sequences. It associated 15,000 to 20,000 of them with specific HLA alleles at a false discovery rate of 0.05. Most TCR sequences were seen very rarely across donors, but some public TCRs occurred in many.

The V segment lost 3 bases and the J segment 1 base; nucleotides outside the gene matches: 4. There are 16 residues in the CDR3. Per the germline V gene, CDR1 is KGHSH and CDR2 is LQKENI. Sequencing was done on a sample of PBMCs. The chain is built from TRBV18 and TRBJ2-2; 8 bases fit TRBD1. The TCR was taken from a woman aged 40 to 50 in good health and CMV-seropositive. CDR3 residues: CASSPRQGKNTGELFF. DNA of the CDR3: TGTGCCAGCTCACCCAGACAGGGGAAGAACACCGGGGAGCTGTTTTTT.